The entry below gives a single T cell receptor (beta chain) sequence along with its context. The CDR3 has 13 residues. V lost 1 base, J lost 8 bases, and 11 bases lay in between. Germline V CDR1 and CDR2: MDHEN, SYDVKM. TCRdb keeps only in-frame clones here, not all; method: immunoSEQ multiplex PCR. The data show more than 90,000 clones, nearly 97% seen once. The data were obtained in a study of technical replicates of blood from a few donors. Material: T cells isolated from PBMCs. The receptor was isolated from a human donor in good health. This chain uses TRBV28 with TRBJ1-2; D gene uncertain. CDR3 in amino acids: CASSLLEGGGYTF. The CDR3 nucleotides read TGTGCCAGCAGTTTATTGGAGGGAGGGGGCTACACCTTC.